Listed below are T cell receptor beta chains from one sample, sequenced in a study of chemoradiotherapy in HPV16-positive cancers. Data came from immunoSEQ multiplex PCR; TCRdb stores just in-frame clones and leaves some out. The table records tens of thousands of clones, 70% to 90% of them present only once. This specimen was blood, taken from a patient who underwent chemoradiotherapy. These receptors were obtained from a human donor with HPV-associated anogenital cancer. Each CDR3 is given with its conserved first and last residue. The D gene is left open where the match is weak. Size values are once, few and many counts, or a class for expanded clones, and some rows have none.

size	V	J	D	DNA	CDR3
.	TRBV11-2	TRBJ2-5	.	TGTGCCAGCAGCCCTGGAGAGACCCAGTACTTC	CASSPGETQYF
.	TRBV21-1	TRBJ1-4	.	TGTGCCAGCAGCAAAGAGGGGGAGGAGGACAGGGGGCCCTTCCCAACCTCAACTAATGAAAAACTGTTTTTT	CASSKEGEEDRGPFPTSTNEKLFF
.	TRBV6-6	TRBJ2-5	TRBD2	TGTGCCAGCAGTAGCGGGGGGGCCATGGAGACCCAGTACTTC	CASSSGGAMETQYF
.	TRBV5-6	TRBJ1-1	.	TGTGCCAGCAGCTTGGTGGCGGGGAACACTGAAGCTTTCTTT	CASSLVAGNTEAFF
.	TRBV6-6	TRBJ1-4	.	TGTGCCAGCAGCTCTCACCGGGAAAAACTGTTTTTT	CASSSHREKLFF
.	TRBV14	TRBJ1-1	TRBD1	TGTGCCAGCAGCCAAGATCAGGGGGCCGAAGCTTTCTTT	CASSQDQGAEAFF
.	TRBV6-4	TRBJ2-3	.	TGTGCCAGCAGTGTAGACGCGGCAGATACGCAGTATTTT	CASSVDAADTQYF
.	TRBV7-2	TRBJ2-5	.	TGTGCCAGCAGCTCCCCGGGCCTCGGGGCCCAAGAGACCCAGTACTTC	CASSSPGLGAQETQYF
.	TRBV11-2	TRBJ1-6	TRBD1	TGTGCCAGCAGCCTAGGGACAGGGGCCGGTAATTCACCCCTCCACTTT	CASSLGTGAGNSPLHF
.	TRBV7-8	TRBJ2-3	.	TGTGCCAGCAGCCCAGGGGGGACTATCACAGATACGCAGTATTTT	CASSPGGTITDTQYF
.	TRBV5-6	TRBJ2-1	.	TGTGCCAGCTTTCGCCGGGGAGGCCCGGGTAATGAGCAGTTCTTC	CASFRRGGPGNEQFF
.	TRBV30	TRBJ1-2	.	TGTGCCTGCCACTTCGGGGGGGGAAAAGGTGGCTACACCTTC	CACHFGGGKGGYTF
.	TRBV6-5	TRBJ1-6	.	TGTGCCAGTAACAGGATGGGGACACCCCTCCACTTT	CASNRMGTPLHF
.	TRBV10-3	TRBJ2-1	.	TGTGCCATCAGTGAGAAAAGACTGGAATCCTACAATGAGCAGTTCTTC	CAISEKRLESYNEQFF
once	TRBV21-1	TRBJ1-5	.	TGTGCCACCTTACATACCCAGCCCCAGCATTTT	CATLHTQPQHF
once	TRBV27	TRBJ1-2	TRBD1	TGTGCCAGCAGAGGCTCGGGACAGGGCCAGGGCTATGGCTACACCTTC	CASRGSGQGQGYGYTF
.	TRBV30	TRBJ2-1	.	TGTGCCTGGCGGAGCTACAATGAGCAGTTCTTC	CAWRSYNEQFF
.	TRBV25-1	TRBJ2-7	TRBD2	TGTGCCAGCAGTGATTCAGGGAGGGCCTCCTACGAGCAGTACTTC	CASSDSGRASYEQYF
.	TRBV7-6	TRBJ2-2	.	TGTGCCAGCAGCTTAGCTCCGGAGGGAAGCCTGTTTTTT	CASSLAPEGSLFF
.	TRBV11-2	TRBJ2-3	TRBD2	TGTGCCAGCAGCTTGGTAGCGGGGGGGCCTCCAAGCACAGATACGCAGTATTTT	CASSLVAGGPPSTDTQYF
.	TRBV28	TRBJ1-1	.	TGTGCCAGCAGTCCTTATTTGAACACTGAAGCTTTCTTT	CASSPYLNTEAFF
.	TRBV7-7	TRBJ2-5	.	TGTGCCAGCAGCCCGTCCTGGGGGGACCAAGAGACCCAGTACTTC	CASSPSWGDQETQYF
.	TRBV7-8	TRBJ1-1	.	TGTGCCAGCAGCCCCGACAGGCTGATAGCTTTCTTT	CASSPDRLIAFF
.	TRBV15	TRBJ1-2	TRBD1	TGTGCCACCAGCAGACCCCCGGGACAGGCATTCTATGGCTACACCTTC	CATSRPPGQAFYGYTF
.	TRBV7-8	TRBJ1-1	.	TGTGCCAGCACACTCGTGGGGGCCAGCACTGAAGCTTTCTTT	CASTLVGASTEAFF
.	TRBV18	TRBJ2-7	TRBD2	TGTGCCAGCTCACCAGCACTAGCGGGGGGGACTCTCTTC	CASSPALAGGTLF
.	TRBV9	TRBJ1-2	.	TGTGCCAGCAGCCAAGGGGGGCTAAACTATGGCTACACCTTC	CASSQGGLNYGYTF
.	TRBV6-4	TRBJ2-2	.	TGTGCCAGCAGTGCCCTATCCCAGTCAGGGGAGCTGTTTTTT	CASSALSQSGELFF
.	TRBV2	TRBJ2-2	.	TGTGCCAGCATCGAGAGCCCCTACACCGGGGAGCTGTTTTTT	CASIESPYTGELFF
.	TRBV4-2	TRBJ1-1	TRBD1	TGTGCCAGCAGCCGAGAGGGGGCGCGGGCTTTCTTT	CASSREGARAFF
.	TRBV4-3	TRBJ2-3	TRBD2	TGCGCCAGCAGCCAAGATTTGGCTAGCGGTAGCACAGATACGCAGTATTTT	CASSQDLASGSTDTQYF
.	TRBV19	TRBJ1-2	.	TGTGCCAGTAGTATATCGGACCCAGACTATGGCTACACCTTC	CASSISDPDYGYTF
once	TRBV2	TRBJ1-1	TRBD1	TGTGCCAGCAACTTTAAGGGACAGGGGAGTTTTTACACTGAAGCTTTCTTT	CASNFKGQGSFYTEAFF